This T cell receptor (beta chain) comes out of a study of cytomegalovirus exposure and HLA in healthy donors (dated by TCRdb to 2016 to 2017). About the study as a whole: An earlier analysis of approximately 640 of the donors reported more than 250 Gb of sequence data and some 120 million unique TCR beta sequences from about 180 million T cells. The study aimed to test whether signatures of past pathogen exposure could be identified by cataloging public T cell receptors. Across 398 genotyped donors of the cohort, an average of about 240,000 unique TCR beta nucleotide sequences per donor were sequenced, and 15% to 20% of those sequences were non-productive. In the later analysis, no new phenotypic data were used to find candidate immune exposures; instead, reliance was placed on TCR beta sequences and their occurrence across donors. An early release that covered about 600 HLA-typed donors contained about 300 gigabases of sequencing data and around 80 million unique TCR sequences. The genetic ancestry cluster associated with self-reported Caucasian donors included roughly four fifths of the approximately 430 genotyped donors. Donor age, sex, ethnicity and CMV serostatus were compiled together with the repertoire data. The T cell repertoires of 666 subjects were profiled by immunosequencing and related to cytomegalovirus serostatus. A handful of DR-DQ haplotypes were handled as single units for association and clustering because linkage in the cohort was strong. In addition to the first cohort of 666 subjects, a separate validation cohort of over 90 different subjects was used. All discovery cohort repertoires had been generated using a single sequencing platform. The number of typed donors differed by locus: about 620-630 for A, B, C, DRB1 and DQB1; 500 to 550 for DQA1; 600 to 610 for DPA1; and roughly 450 for DPB1. HLA typing included class I and class II loci at four-digit resolution. Genome-wide SNP genotypes for about 65% of the roughly 670 donors were used in a later genetic analysis, which treated that subset as a discovery cohort. A later analysis re-examined previously published TCR beta repertoires from more than 600 donors and added high-resolution HLA genotyping to investigate patterns of TCR occurrence. To decide whether each TCR beta V gene segment behaved as functional or pseudogenic, an earlier analysis of fewer than 750 of the donors relied on high-throughput TCR beta sequencing. High-throughput TCR immunosequencing, statistical association of individual TCRs with disease status, and machine learning were combined to predict cytomegalovirus infection status.

V loses 2 bases of germline sequence and J loses 5 bases, and the interval between the two ends is 18 bases. Based on the germline V gene, the CDR1 and CDR2 sequences are MNHNS and SASEGT. From the cysteine through the phenylalanine, the CDR3 covers 16 amino acids. Only the CDR3 part of the read is kept: 48 bases, read in frame from the first base. The cohort was made up of approximately 670 healthy bone marrow donors. At the time of sampling, every cohort member was nominally healthy, though immune exposures that went unrecorded were likely present. The donor tested CMV seropositive, placing the donor among the roughly 300 seropositive members of the cohort. Every donor gave a peripheral blood sample, and the peripheral blood mononuclear cells from that sample were used for TCR beta sequencing. The Qiagen DNeasy Blood Extraction Kit was used to extract genomic DNA from the blood cell samples. Study-wide findings and limitations: Correlated functional status among segregating V segments might reflect linkage disequilibrium, but an unknown experimental factor could not be ruled out. The sequencing pipeline was judged likely to have produced a cluster of highly shared sequence variants as a technical artifact. Because the 87-base-pair reads could not distinguish some IMGT-functional V segments, including TRBV6-2 and TRBV6-3, those segments were excluded. A later analysis found that most CMV-associated TCR beta chains appeared HLA-restricted, with HLA associations seemingly driven largely by CMV exposure. Compared with the roughly 600-donor mean, donors in an Asian-associated ancestry cluster had fewer N-insertions in productive TCRs, according to a later genetic analysis. Compared with equally common non-associated chains, HLA-associated TCR beta chains in a later analysis were more clonally expanded and had lower generation probabilities. A few of the identified cytomegalovirus-associated TCR beta chains were confirmed in vitro to be specific for cytomegalovirus antigens. This cohort had only TCR beta chains sequenced, and the lack of alpha or paired-chain data limited which features could be detected. The earlier analysis of almost 600 of the donors excluded roughly 16 rarely observed V segments, including chromosome 9 orphons, because counts were too low. Broadly in line with IMGT annotations, most TCR beta V segments showed up in productive rearrangements about 87% or about 30% of the time in an earlier analysis of roughly 590 of the donors. A further reported finding was that TCR beta sequences accurately predicted the HLA-A and HLA-B alleles for most subjects in the first cohort. In a later analysis, several top co-occurrence clusters were reported to appear linked to parvovirus B19, influenza, CMV and Epstein-Barr virus. In a later analysis, TCR association rates were found to vary across HLA loci, with the most associated TCRs seen for DRB1 alleles and the fewest for HLA-C alleles. For the cohort, immune exposure information was limited to CMV serostatus. A total of about 150 TCR beta chains were listed by the study as associated with cytomegalovirus. Because some donors lacked HLA typing at each locus, the association tests relied only on the typed subset. The classifier was reported to diagnose cytomegalovirus status with high specificity and sensitivity in both the original and validation cohorts. While some public TCRs were present in many individuals, most TCR sequences turned up only very rarely across donors. A later analysis associated about 16,000 TCR beta sequences with specific HLA alleles at a false discovery rate of 0.05. Strong co-occurrence of HLA alleles, especially DR and DQ, made assigning TCR associations to individual alleles difficult. It was suggested by the authors that the approach could potentially be generalized to other disease states and immunological phenotypes. V-gene and J-gene trimming of TCR beta chains was associated with a missense DCLRE1C variant in a later genetic analysis, and the association was replicated in an independent cohort. Presence/absence analyses assumed roughly uniform sequencing depth across donors, an assumption that may not hold.

Details on this clone: It lacks a known antigen. Base qualities are not recorded, but no much larger clone differs from it by a single base.

Library preparation employed the immunoSEQ multiplex PCR assay. For the multiplex PCR, a mixture combining 60 forward primers for TCR Vbeta segments and 13 reverse primers for TCR Jbeta segments was used. The CDR3 region of rearranged TCR beta genes was amplified from genomic DNA with a multiplex PCR assay. The Illumina HiSeq System was used to sequence the amplified TCR beta libraries as 87-base-pair reads. The authors' analysis ran thus. A later analysis tallied roughly 80 million unique TCR beta chains across the 600 to 700 repertoires, and approximately 12 million of those chains were shared by two or more donors. Raw reads were error-corrected and collapsed into unique sequences by a nearest-neighbor algorithm in which closely related sequences were merged to remove PCR and sequencing errors. To assign V, D and J gene segments, CDR3 sequences were aligned to IMGT reference sequences. For a sequence to be retained, a match of at least six nucleotides to both a V gene segment and a J gene segment was required. A rearrangement was called productive if the CDR3 had no stop codons and remained in frame with V and J, and every other rearrangement was called non-productive. Following IMGT convention, CDR3 was defined as the stretch from the second conserved V-encoded cysteine up to the conserved J-encoded phenylalanine. Sequences without an unambiguous match to a single V gene segment were excluded from the earlier analysis of about 640 of the donors. An earlier analysis of 587 of the donors classified V segments as functional when productive rearrangements were above 56.7% and as segregating when the standard deviation between donors was above 5%. A statistical classification framework was built for diagnosing cytomegalovirus status from the catalog of TCR beta chain sequences. A later analysis assigned V and J genes by comparing TCR nucleotide sequences with IMGT/GENE-DB human TR gene sequences. A later analysis assigned CDR3 sequences and most-parsimonious VDJ recombination scenarios with the TCRdist pipeline. In a later analysis, each TCR beta chain was defined by its CDR3 amino acid sequence together with its V-gene family, and reads without a unique V-gene family were excluded. To address suspected cross-contamination and a sequencing artifact, a later analysis removed approximately 590 highly shared, low-generation-probability nucleotide sequences. For each public chain, a later analysis derived a clonal expansion index from normalized ranks of inferred template counts within each repertoire. A later analysis computed generation probabilities with a VDJ recombination model fitted to out-of-frame rearrangements, and checked the results against IGoR. A later analysis scored TCR-TCR, TCR-HLA and TCR-CMV co-occurrence with hypergeometric tests, applying a repertoire-size bias correction to TCR pairs. To estimate false discovery rates, a later analysis permuted the HLA or CMV assignments 20 times. A later analysis grouped co-occurring TCRs with DBSCAN, adding TCRdist sequence similarity when clustering within HLA-allele-positive subsets. For co-occurrence clustering, repertoires with fewer than 30,000 or more than 120,000 public chains were excluded, along with 4 to 6 repertoires with anomalous nucleotide sharing. TCRdb's version of the immuneACCESS table is confined to in-frame rearrangements and falls short of the full clone set. An unresolved V gene accounts for under half of the shortfall where checked; the remainder is of unknown origin. From that table come the V and J calls and clone size; the DNA was used to work out D and trimming. The sample contains 60,000 to 100,000 clones, 78% of them found a single time. 4.5% to 7% of the sample goes to the ten largest clones.

This chain joins TRBV6-1 to TRBJ1-1; D gene: possibly TRBD1, on 5 matching bases. The specimen was PBMCs. This clonotype was sampled from a male donor in good health and CMV-seropositive. The bases are TGTGCCAGCAGTGAACCCCTTTCAGGGATGGGGACTGAAGCTTTCTTT. This codes for CASSEPLSGMGTEAFF.